These T cell receptor beta chains were read from a single sample in a study of blood T cells in healthy people across ages. TCRdb itself ran the 5' RACE reads through MiXCR, one entry per CDR3 protein. This sample has roughly 1,800,000 distinct CDR3 sequences, with roughly 52% found just once. The sample taken for sequencing was blood. The source of these receptors is a woman between 35 and 50 years old in good health. Both conserved end residues are part of each CDR3. The order of the fields is J gene, clone size, D gene, V gene, CDR3 DNA, CDR3 protein. D genes are given only for firm matches. Clone size, where shown, is once, few, many, or a class for clones that have expanded.

j_call: TRBJ1-2
clone_size: NA
d_call: TRBD1
v_call: TRBV10-3
cdr3_nt: TGTGCCATCAGTTCAGGACAGGGTCTTCAAGGCTACACCTTC
cdr3_aa: CAISSGQGLQGYTF

j_call: TRBJ2-4
clone_size: NA
d_call: NA
v_call: TRBV7-9
cdr3_nt: TGTGCCAGCAGCTTAGCAGGAGGGGTCAGGAACATTCAGTACTTC
cdr3_aa: CASSLAGGVRNIQYF

j_call: TRBJ2-7
clone_size: NA
d_call: TRBD2
v_call: TRBV7-7
cdr3_nt: TGTGCTAGCAGCGCGGGACTAGCGGGCTCCTACGAGCAGTACTTC
cdr3_aa: CASSAGLAGSYEQYF

j_call: TRBJ2-5
clone_size: few
d_call: TRBD2
v_call: TRBV7-2
cdr3_nt: TGTGCCAGCAGCTTAGGAGTTGTAGCGGGATCTGCAGAGACCCAGTACTTC
cdr3_aa: CASSLGVVAGSAETQYF

j_call: TRBJ2-7
clone_size: many
d_call: NA
v_call: TRBV7-2
cdr3_nt: TGTGCCAGCAGCTTGGGCAGGGGAGAGCAGTACTTC
cdr3_aa: CASSLGRGEQYF

j_call: TRBJ2-1
clone_size: NA
d_call: TRBD1
v_call: TRBV5-1
cdr3_nt: TGCGCCAGCAGCTTGGCACAGGGGGCTCGGGGGGCCCGCAATGAGCAGTTCTTC
cdr3_aa: CASSLAQGARGARNEQFF

j_call: TRBJ1-2
clone_size: NA
d_call: TRBD1
v_call: TRBV20-1
cdr3_nt: TGCAGTGCTAGAGATCTTGACAGGGGCGGTGATGGCTACACCTTC
cdr3_aa: CSARDLDRGGDGYTF

j_call: TRBJ1-4
clone_size: few
d_call: NA
v_call: TRBV15
cdr3_nt: TGTGCCACCAGCAGAGATAGAGGACCTAATGAAAAACTGTTTTTT
cdr3_aa: CATSRDRGPNEKLFF

j_call: TRBJ2-5
clone_size: NA
d_call: TRBD2
v_call: TRBV6-5
cdr3_nt: TGTGCCAGCAATAAATGGGAGGGCGAGACCCAGTACTTC
cdr3_aa: CASNKWEGETQYF

j_call: TRBJ2-4
clone_size: few
d_call: TRBD2
v_call: TRBV20-1
cdr3_nt: TGCAGTGCTCCGGACGGGGGGGGCAAAAACATTCAGTACTTC
cdr3_aa: CSAPDGGGKNIQYF

j_call: TRBJ2-7
clone_size: NA
d_call: TRBD2
v_call: TRBV7-2
cdr3_nt: TGTGCCAGCAGCCCTCTAGGCGGGGGGCTCACCTACGAGCAGTACTTC
cdr3_aa: CASSPLGGGLTYEQYF

j_call: TRBJ2-7
clone_size: NA
d_call: TRBD1
v_call: TRBV6-5
cdr3_nt: TGTGCCAGCAGTTACCTGGGACAGGGAGGGAGGGAGCAGTACTTC
cdr3_aa: CASSYLGQGGREQYF

j_call: TRBJ2-7
clone_size: NA
d_call: NA
v_call: TRBV28
cdr3_nt: TGTGCCAGCAGTCTTTCGCTCGTCTACGAGCAGTACTTC
cdr3_aa: CASSLSLVYEQYF

j_call: TRBJ2-7
clone_size: few
d_call: NA
v_call: TRBV4-3
cdr3_nt: TGCGCCAGCAGCCAAGACCCGGGAGAAAGCTCCTACGAGCAGTACTTC
cdr3_aa: CASSQDPGESSYEQYF

j_call: TRBJ2-5
clone_size: few
d_call: NA
v_call: TRBV7-2
cdr3_nt: TGTGCCAGCAGCTCTATACAGACCCAGTACTTC
cdr3_aa: CASSSIQTQYF

j_call: TRBJ2-7
clone_size: NA
d_call: NA
v_call: TRBV5-1
cdr3_nt: TGCGCCAGCAGCTTGGCCTTGTGCGTTTACGAGCAGTACTTC
cdr3_aa: CASSLALCVYEQYF

j_call: TRBJ2-7
clone_size: NA
d_call: TRBD2
v_call: TRBV9
cdr3_nt: TGTGCCAGCAGCGTTTCTAGCGGGGGGGGATGGGACAATAAGCAGTACTTC
cdr3_aa: CASSVSSGGGWDNKQYF

j_call: TRBJ2-2
clone_size: NA
d_call: NA
v_call: TRBV10-3
cdr3_nt: TGTGCCAGCACCCCCGCGCAGGGGCACACCGGGGAGCTGTTTTTT
cdr3_aa: CASTPAQGHTGELFF

j_call: TRBJ1-6
clone_size: few
d_call: NA
v_call: TRBV7-2
cdr3_nt: TGTGCCAGCAGCTTAGTTGGCAGGGCCCAAGAACCCCTCCACTTT
cdr3_aa: CASSLVGRAQEPLHF

j_call: TRBJ2-1
clone_size: NA
d_call: TRBD2
v_call: TRBV24-1
cdr3_nt: TGTGCCACCAGTAATCCAGGGAGGGTGTTCAATGAGCAGTTCTTC
cdr3_aa: CATSNPGRVFNEQFF

j_call: TRBJ2-5
clone_size: few
d_call: TRBD2
v_call: TRBV29-1
cdr3_nt: TGCAGCGTAACCCATCGGGGGGTCCAAGAGACCCAGTACTTC
cdr3_aa: CSVTHRGVQETQYF

j_call: TRBJ2-3
clone_size: few
d_call: NA
v_call: TRBV28
cdr3_nt: TGTGCCAGCAGTTTGCGGGCGCAGTCTAGCACAGATACGCAGTATTTT
cdr3_aa: CASSLRAQSSTDTQYF

j_call: TRBJ2-3
clone_size: NA
d_call: NA
v_call: TRBV27
cdr3_nt: TGTGCCAGCAGTTTATGGTCTACGACTCTCACAGATACGCAGTATTTT
cdr3_aa: CASSLWSTTLTDTQYF

j_call: TRBJ2-1
clone_size: NA
d_call: NA
v_call: TRBV20-1
cdr3_nt: TGCAGTGCTAGAGCCGTTCGGACTACGGCGGGAAATGAGCAGTTCTTC
cdr3_aa: CSARAVRTTAGNEQFF

j_call: TRBJ2-1
clone_size: NA
d_call: TRBD2
v_call: TRBV5-1
cdr3_nt: TGCGCCAGCAGCCAAGTGGCAGGAGCGGGGGGTTACAATGAGCAGTTCTTC
cdr3_aa: CASSQVAGAGGYNEQFF

j_call: TRBJ2-4
clone_size: NA
d_call: TRBD1
v_call: TRBV3-1
cdr3_nt: TGTGCCAGCAGCCAAGATGGACAGGGTCTAGCCAAAAACATTCAGTACTTC
cdr3_aa: CASSQDGQGLAKNIQYF